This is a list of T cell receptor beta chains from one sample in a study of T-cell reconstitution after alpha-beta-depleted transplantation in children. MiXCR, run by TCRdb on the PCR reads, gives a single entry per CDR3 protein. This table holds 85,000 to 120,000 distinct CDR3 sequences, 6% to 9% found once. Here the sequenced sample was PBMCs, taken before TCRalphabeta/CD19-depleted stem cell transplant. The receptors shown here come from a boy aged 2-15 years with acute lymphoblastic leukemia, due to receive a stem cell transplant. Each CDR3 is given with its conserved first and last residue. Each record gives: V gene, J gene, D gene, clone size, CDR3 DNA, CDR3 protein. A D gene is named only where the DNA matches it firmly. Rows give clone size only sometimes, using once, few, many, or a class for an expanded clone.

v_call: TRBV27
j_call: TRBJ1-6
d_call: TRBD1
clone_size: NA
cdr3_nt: TGTGCCATCTCACAGGGGGCGAGGAATTCACCCCTCCACTTT
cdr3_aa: CAISQGARNSPLHF

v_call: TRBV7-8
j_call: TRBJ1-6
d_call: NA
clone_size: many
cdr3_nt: TGTGCCAGCAGCTTAGCCTTAGGCAGGGGACAATCGGATAATTCACCCCTCCACTTT
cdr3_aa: CASSLALGRGQSDNSPLHF

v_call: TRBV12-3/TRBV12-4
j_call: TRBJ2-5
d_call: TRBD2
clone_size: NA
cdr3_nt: TGTGCCAGCAGTTTTGGCGGGGGGCTGGAGACCCAGTACTTC
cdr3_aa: CASSFGGGLETQYF

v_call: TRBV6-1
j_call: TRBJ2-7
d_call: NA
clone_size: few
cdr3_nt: TGTGCCAGCAGTGCCGGGATGAGGGTGATGTTCGAGCAGTACTTC
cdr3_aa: CASSAGMRVMFEQYF

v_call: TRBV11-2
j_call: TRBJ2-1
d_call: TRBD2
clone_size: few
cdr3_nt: TGTGCCAGCAGATTCCCTTGGACTAGCGGCGGTCTACGCTCCAATGAGCAGTTCTTC
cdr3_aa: CASRFPWTSGGLRSNEQFF

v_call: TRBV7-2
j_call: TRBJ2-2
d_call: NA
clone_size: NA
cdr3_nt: TGTGCCAGCAGGTCGTCGGGGAGAACCGGGGAGCTGTTTTTT
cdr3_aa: CASRSSGRTGELFF

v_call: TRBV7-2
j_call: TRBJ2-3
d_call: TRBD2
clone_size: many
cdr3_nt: TGTGCCAGCAGCTTATTGTTCAGCGGGGGGTTAAGCACAGATACGCAGTATTTT
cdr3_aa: CASSLLFSGGLSTDTQYF

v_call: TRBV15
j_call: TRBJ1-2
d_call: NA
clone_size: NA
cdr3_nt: TGTGCCACCAGCAGCCCCCTAAGATACTATGGCTACACCTTC
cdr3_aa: CATSSPLRYYGYTF

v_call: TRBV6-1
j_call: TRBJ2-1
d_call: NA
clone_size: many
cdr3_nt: TGTGCCAGCAGTGAAACCGGGGACGGCCTTGACAATGAGCAGTTCTTC
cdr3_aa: CASSETGDGLDNEQFF

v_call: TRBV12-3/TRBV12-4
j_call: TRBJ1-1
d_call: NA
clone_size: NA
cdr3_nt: TGTGCCAGCGGGAGTCAGGAAGCTTTCTTT
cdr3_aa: CASGSQEAFF

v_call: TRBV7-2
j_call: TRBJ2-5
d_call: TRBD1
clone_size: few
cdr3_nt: TGTGCCAGCAGCCGGGACAGGGGGCAAGAGACCCAGTACTTC
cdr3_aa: CASSRDRGQETQYF

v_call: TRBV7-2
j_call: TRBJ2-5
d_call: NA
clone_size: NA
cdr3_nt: TGTGCCAGCAGCTTCGGTCGGTCGGACCAGTACTTC
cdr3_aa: CASSFGRSDQYF

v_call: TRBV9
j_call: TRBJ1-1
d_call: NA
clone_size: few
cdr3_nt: TGTGCCAGCAGCCCTACGCAGCGGGGGGCGCACACTGAAGCTTTCTTT
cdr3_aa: CASSPTQRGAHTEAFF

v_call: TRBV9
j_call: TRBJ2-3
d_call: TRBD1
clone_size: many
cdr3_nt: TGTGCGTCCGGGACAGGTCGCACAGATACGCAGTATTTT
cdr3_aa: CASGTGRTDTQYF